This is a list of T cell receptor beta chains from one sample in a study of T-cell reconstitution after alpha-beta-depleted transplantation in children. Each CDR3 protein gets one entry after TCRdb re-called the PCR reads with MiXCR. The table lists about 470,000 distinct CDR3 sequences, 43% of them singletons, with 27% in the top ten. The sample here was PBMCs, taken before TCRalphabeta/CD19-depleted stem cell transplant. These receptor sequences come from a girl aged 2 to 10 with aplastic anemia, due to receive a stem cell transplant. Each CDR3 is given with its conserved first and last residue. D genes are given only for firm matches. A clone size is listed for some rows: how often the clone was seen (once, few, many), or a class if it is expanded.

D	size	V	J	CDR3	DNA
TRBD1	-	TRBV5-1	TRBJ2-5	CASRSGQVVAETQYF	TGCGCCAGCCGTTCGGGACAGGTAGTAGCAGAGACCCAGTACTTC
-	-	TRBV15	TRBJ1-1	CATSRDRVLRGTEAFF	TGTGCCACCAGCAGAGATCGGGTCCTCAGGGGTACTGAAGCTTTCTTT
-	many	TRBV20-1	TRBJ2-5	CSARFGETQYF	TGCAGTGCTAGGTTCGGGGAGACCCAGTACTTC
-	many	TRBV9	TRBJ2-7	CASSGKAEPVSYEQYF	TGTGCCAGCAGCGGGAAGGCGGAACCAGTCTCCTACGAGCAGTACTTC
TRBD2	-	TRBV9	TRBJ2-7	CASSVGSGGAYEQYF	TGTGCCAGCAGCGTAGGTAGCGGGGGGGCGTACGAGCAGTACTTC
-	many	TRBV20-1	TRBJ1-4	CSAHGQNNEKLFF	TGCAGTGCCCATGGACAGAATAATGAAAAACTGTTTTTT
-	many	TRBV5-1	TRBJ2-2	CASSLGPGWDTGELFF	TGCGCCAGCAGCTTGGGACCGGGATGGGACACCGGGGAGCTGTTTTTT
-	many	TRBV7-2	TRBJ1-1	CASSFRHEAFF	TGTGCCAGCAGCTTTAGACACGAAGCTTTCTTT
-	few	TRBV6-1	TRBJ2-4	CASSHRALAKNIQYF	TGTGCCAGCAGCCACAGGGCGCTAGCCAAAAACATTCAGTACTTC
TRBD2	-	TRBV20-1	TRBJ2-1	CSAGRSSGYYEQFF	TGCAGTGCTGGTCGGTCTAGCGGTTACTATGAGCAGTTCTTC
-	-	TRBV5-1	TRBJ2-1	CASSLAIGGNEQFF	TGCGCCAGCAGCTTGGCTATCGGGGGCAATGAGCAGTTCTTC
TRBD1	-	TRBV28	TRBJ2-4	CASSQRDRVKNIQYF	TGTGCCAGCAGTCAACGGGACAGGGTTAAAAACATTCAGTACTTC
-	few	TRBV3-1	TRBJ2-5	CASSQAALGEETQYF	TGTGCCAGCAGCCAAGCAGCGTTGGGGGAGGAGACCCAGTACTTC
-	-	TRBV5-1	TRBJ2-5	CASSLRTLGETQYF	TGCGCCAGCAGCTTGAGGACCCTCGGGGAGACCCAGTACTTC
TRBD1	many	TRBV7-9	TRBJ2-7	CASSLPGTGNSYEQYF	TGTGCCAGCAGCTTGCCCGGGACAGGTAATTCCTACGAGCAGTACTTC
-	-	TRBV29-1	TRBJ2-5	CSVEYGPRETQYF	TGCAGCGTTGAATATGGCCCTCGGGAGACCCAGTACTTC
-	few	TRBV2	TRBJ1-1	CASKVVMNTEAFF	TGTGCCAGCAAAGTAGTGATGAACACTGAAGCTTTCTTT
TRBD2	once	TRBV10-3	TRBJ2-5	CAFSAAGGGETQYF	TGTGCCTTCAGTGCGGCGGGAGGGGGAGAGACCCAGTACTTC
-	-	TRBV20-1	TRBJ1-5	CSARTFDSNQPQHF	TGCAGTGCTAGAACATTCGATAGCAATCAGCCCCAGCATTTT
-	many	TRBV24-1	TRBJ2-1	CATSDVRDTRSSYNEQFF	TGTGCCACCAGTGATGTCCGGGACACCAGGAGCTCCTACAATGAGCAGTTCTTC
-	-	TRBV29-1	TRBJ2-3	CSVPISTDTQYF	TGCAGCGTTCCGATTAGCACAGATACGCAGTATTTT
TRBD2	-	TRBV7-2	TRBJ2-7	CASSPRLAHSYEQYF	TGTGCCAGCAGCCCAAGACTAGCGCACTCCTACGAGCAGTACTTC
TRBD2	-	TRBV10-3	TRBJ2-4	CATAPGLAMSGAKNIQYF	TGTGCCACTGCACCGGGACTAGCTATGTCGGGGGCCAAAAACATTCAGTACTTC
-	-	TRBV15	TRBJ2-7	CATSRDTLGVGEQYF	TGTGCCACCAGCAGAGATACCCTGGGGGTCGGCGAGCAGTACTTC
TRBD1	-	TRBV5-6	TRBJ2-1	CASSSAGTGVANEQFF	TGTGCCAGCAGCTCGGCGGGGACAGGGGTGGCAAATGAGCAGTTCTTC
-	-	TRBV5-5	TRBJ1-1	CASSLPWGVNTEAFF	TGTGCCAGCAGCCTCCCCTGGGGTGTGAACACTGAAGCTTTCTTT
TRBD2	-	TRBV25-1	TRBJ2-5	CASSVRREGRETQYF	TGTGCCAGCAGTGTTCGGCGGGAGGGCCGGGAGACCCAGTACTTC
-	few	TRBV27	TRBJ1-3	CASSLLTPGRGNTIYF	TGTGCCAGCAGTTTATTAACACCCGGGCGCGGAAACACCATATATTTT
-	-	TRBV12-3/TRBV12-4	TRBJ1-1	CASRGVMNTEAFF	TGTGCCAGCAGGGGGGTCATGAACACTGAAGCTTTCTTT
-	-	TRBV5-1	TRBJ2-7	CASSLEGAGKTYEQYF	TGCGCCAGCAGCTTGGAGGGCGCGGGGAAAACCTACGAGCAGTACTTC
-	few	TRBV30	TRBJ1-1	CAWSVADNTEAFF	TGTGCCTGGAGTGTAGCCGACAACACTGAAGCTTTCTTT
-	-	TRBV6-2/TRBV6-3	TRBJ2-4	CASSPERNLKNIQYF	TGTGCCAGCAGCCCAGAGCGAAATCTAAAAAACATTCAGTACTTC
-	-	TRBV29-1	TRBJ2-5	CSVVRDGETQYF	TGCAGCGTTGTCCGGGATGGGGAGACCCAGTACTTC
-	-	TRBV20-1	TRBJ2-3	CSARASDSTDTQYF	TGCAGTGCTAGAGCCTCGGACAGCACAGATACGCAGTATTTT
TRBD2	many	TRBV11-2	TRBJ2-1	CASSPGLGAHNEQFF	TGTGCCAGCAGCCCCGGACTAGGGGCCCACAATGAGCAGTTCTTC
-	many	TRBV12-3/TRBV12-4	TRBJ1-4	CASTFSGKTSEKLFF	TGTGCCAGCACCTTTTCCGGCAAAACCTCTGAAAAACTGTTTTTT
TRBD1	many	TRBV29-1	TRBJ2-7	CSVSTGLNYEQYF	TGCAGCGTTTCGACAGGGTTGAACTACGAGCAGTACTTC
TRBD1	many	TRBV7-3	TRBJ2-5	CASSPQGARETQYF	TGTGCCAGCAGCCCGCAGGGGGCGCGGGAGACCCAGTACTTC
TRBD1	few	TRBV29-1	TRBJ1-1	CSVDNRDSNTEAFF	TGCAGCGTTGACAATCGGGACAGTAACACTGAAGCTTTCTTT
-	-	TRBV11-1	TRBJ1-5	CASSSRRDQPQHF	TGTGCCAGCAGCTCCCGGAGGGATCAGCCCCAGCATTTT
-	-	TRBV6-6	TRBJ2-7	CASTLRVGYEQYF	TGTGCCAGCACCCTCAGGGTTGGGTACGAGCAGTACTTC
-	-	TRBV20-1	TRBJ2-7	CSARADFYEQYF	TGCAGTGCTAGAGCCGACTTTTACGAGCAGTACTTC
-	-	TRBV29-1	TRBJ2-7	CSAKDAGLWDEQYF	TGCAGCGCTAAGGACGCGGGGTTGTGGGACGAGCAGTACTTC